This T cell receptor beta chain was observed in a study of beta chain features in type 1 diabetes. Broader study findings: Shorter TCRB CDR3s, moderately but significantly so, marked every one of the four CD4+ subsets in Type 1 diabetes patients.

This clone was detected only a few times. Antigen unknown. Isolated RNA was reverse transcribed in full, so expressed TCRB transcripts were sequenced. Method: immunoSEQ multiplex PCR; TCRdb's copy keeps in-frame clones and lacks some. The table records 350,000 to 450,000 clones, approximately 12% of them present only once. The germline V gene has CDR1 MRHNA and CDR2 SNTAGT. This CDR3 spans 16 amino acids. V dropped 4 bases and J dropped 3 bases, with 16 bases sitting between them. This sequence originates from a woman under 30 with type 1 diabetes. The V call is TRBV6-4, the J call TRBJ2-1; weak D call: TRBD2 (6 bases). The sample consisted of naive CD4+ T cells from blood. Written as DNA, the CDR3 is TGTGCCAGCAGTGCCCATAGCGGAGATAACTACAATGAGCAGTTCTTC. It is translated as CASSAHSGDNYNEQFF.